Below are 22 T cell receptor beta chains sequenced from a single sample in a study of cytomegalovirus exposure and HLA in healthy donors. With 60 Vbeta and 13 Jbeta primers, the PCR was carried out. The protocol was immunoSEQ multiplex PCR, while the TCRdb copy is restricted to in-frame clones and leaves out a portion. The table includes some 200,000 clones, around 70% detected once. The sample taken for sequencing was PBMCs. The source of these receptors is a middle-aged man in good health and CMV-seropositive.

J is TRBJ2-1 and V is TRBV5-4, with a tentative D call TRBD1 (6 bases). The germline V gene encodes CDR1 SGHNT and CDR2 YYREEE (reference sequence). V was trimmed by 6 bases and J by 5 bases, leaving 18 bases between them. The CDR3 length is 15 residues. The CDR3 here is CASTMGEGENNEQFF. CDR3 sequence (DNA): TGTGCCAGCACCATGGGAGAGGGGGAGAACAATGAGCAGTTCTTC.

With respect to this clone: Additional DNA sequences in this sample encode the identical CDR3. The rearrangement uses TRBV6-1 and TRBJ1-2; TRBD1 matches 8 bases. The CDR3 loop spans 14 amino acids. J was trimmed by 4 bases and V by 6 bases; bases with no gene match: 7. Germline CDR1 and CDR2: MNHNS and SASEGT. The CDR3 reads CASSHRGEGYGYTF. The DNA for the CDR3 is TGTGCCAGCAGCCACAGGGGGGAGGGCTATGGCTACACCTTC.

V gene TRBV7-2 combines with J gene TRBJ2-5; 8 bases line up with TRBD2. Losses at the gene ends were 5 bases for V and 9 bases for J; bases not matched to a gene: 17. The CDR3 contains 16 residues. The V gene's germline CDR1 is SGHTA and CDR2 FQGNSA. In DNA form, the CDR3 reads TGTGCCAGCAGCCCAAGCCTCCAGCGGGGGCGCGGCCCCCAGTACTTC. Protein product: CASSPSLQRGRGPQYF.

This sequence joins TRBV6-5 and TRBJ1-5; D may be TRBD1 (6 bases). CDR3 length: 13 amino acids. Germline CDR1 is MNHEY and CDR2 is SVGAGI. V dropped 8 bases and J dropped 7 bases, with 15 bases sitting between them. CDR3 sequence reads: CASAAGAEQPQHF. The CDR3 coding sequence is TGTGCCAGCGCCGCAGGGGCCGAGCAGCCCCAGCATTTT.

The chain employs TRBV9 and TRBJ2-5, with 13 bases that match TRBD2. Looked up from germline, CDR1 is SGDLS and CDR2 is YYNGEE. The CDR3 totals 18 residues. Trimming took 3 bases from V and 0 from J; bases not matched to a gene: 8. CDR3 region: CASSGGLAGASYQETQYF. DNA for the CDR3: TGTGCCAGCAGCGGAGGACTAGCGGGGGCCTCGTACCAAGAGACCCAGTACTTC.

The chain combines TRBV6-1 with TRBJ1-6, with 9 bases that match TRBD1. The CDR3 contains 14 residues. V lost 5 bases to trimming and J lost 9 bases; unmatched junction nucleotides: 5. The V gene's germline CDR1 is MNHNS and CDR2 SASEGT. The CDR3 bases are TGTGCCAGCAGTCGACAGGGGGGCGGTTCACCCCTCCACTTT. Translation: CASSRQGGGSPLHF.

This rearrangement joins TRBV19 to TRBJ2-3; possibly TRBD1 for D (5 bases). V was pared by 7 bases and J by 2 bases, with 13 bases between. The CDR3 consists of 14 residues. Germline loops: CDR1 LNHDA, CDR2 SQIVND (reference sequence). The CDR3 sequence is CASKPTDTTDTQYF. For the CDR3, the DNA is TGTGCCAGTAAACCAACGGACACCACAGATACGCAGTATTTT.

This clone was picked up a small number of times. The rearrangement links TRBV18 to TRBJ1-2; 7 bases are a match to TRBD1. Looked up from germline, CDR1 is KGHSH and CDR2 is LQKENI. CDR3 length: 15 amino acids. Trimming at V came to 1 base and at J to 4 bases, leaving 6 bases not matched to a gene. CDR3: CASSPQESGGYGYTF. The CDR3 nucleotides read TGTGCCAGCTCACCACAAGAATCAGGGGGCTATGGCTACACCTTC.

The genes are TRBV5-6 and TRBJ2-7; 7 bases map to TRBD2. CDR1 is SGHDT, CDR2 YYEEEE, per germline. The CDR3 extends over 14 amino acids. The trim removed 2 bases at V and 2 bases at J, leaving 4 bases unmatched. The CDR3 sequence: CASSFGGSAYEQYF. The DNA of the CDR3 is TGTGCCAGCAGCTTCGGCGGGAGTGCCTACGAGCAGTACTTC.

The rearrangement joins TRBV4-1 to TRBJ2-7, with a tentative D call TRBD2 (6 bases). Trimming pared 5 bases from V and 3 bases from J, leaving 11 bases between. CDR3 length: 13 residues. Germline V lookup: CDR1 MGHRA, CDR2 YSYEKL. CDR3 loop: CASSRTEGYEQYF. The CDR3 DNA reads TGCGCCAGCAGCAGAACGGAGGGCTACGAGCAGTACTTC.

DNA of the CDR3: TGCGCCAGCAGCCAACATGCGGGGGGGCAAATCACAGATACGCAGTATTTT. It specifies CASSQHAGGQITDTQYF. The chain couples TRBV4-3 to TRBJ2-3, with TRBD2 matching 9 bases. This CDR3 contains 17 residues. V gave up 2 bases and J gave up 2 bases; unmatched junction bases: 8. Germline CDR1 LGHNA, CDR2 YSLEER.

V usage is TRBV9 and J usage is TRBJ2-5, with 9 nucleotides matching TRBD1. The J segment lost 5 bases and the V segment lost 0 bases, leaving 11 bases of the junction unmatched. The CDR3 consists of 17 residues. Germline-derived CDR1 and CDR2 are SGDLS and YYNGEE. The chain's CDR3 is CASSVGVGTGLRETQYF. CDR3 coding DNA: TGTGCCAGCAGCGTAGGTGTTGGGACAGGGCTCCGGGAGACCCAGTACTTC.

This chain uses TRBV28 with TRBJ2-3; 11 nucleotides match TRBD2. Germline V gene sequence: CDR1 MDHEN, CDR2 SYDVKM. Germline trimming cut 7 bases from V and 2 bases from J; bases unmatched to any gene: 8. The CDR3 consists of 16 residues. CDR3 DNA: TGTGCCAGCACCCCCCCGGGACTAGCGGACACAGATACGCAGTATTTT. Protein sequence: CASTPPGLADTDTQYF.

The genes are TRBV11-1 and TRBJ2-1, with 10 bases that match TRBD2. Germline loops: CDR1 SGHAT, CDR2 FQDESV (reference sequence). The CDR3 totals 15 residues. V trimming: 5 bases; J trimming: 4 bases; junction bases outside the gene matches: 5. CDR3 nucleotide sequence: TGTGCCAGCAGCACAACTAGCGGGGAATACAATGAGCAGTTCTTC. Its protein product is CASSTTSGEYNEQFF. Full variable domain (remainder filled in from reference TRBV11-1 and TRBJ2-1): EAEVAQSPRYKITEKSQAVAFWCDPISGHATLYWYRQILGQGPELLVQFQDESVVDDSQLPKDRFSAERLKGVDSTLKIQPAELGDSAMYLCASSTTSGEYNEQFFGPGTRLTVL.

This chain joins TRBV6-5 and TRBJ2-7; D is perhaps TRBD2 (5 bases). This CDR3 has 13 residues. Germline V CDR1 and CDR2: MNHEY, SVGAGI. V gave up 5 bases and J gave up 6 bases, with 14 bases separating them. CDR3 region: CASSPGRVLEQYF. In nucleotides, the CDR3 is TGTGCCAGCAGTCCCGGGCGGGTCCTCGAGCAGTACTTC.

The chain joins TRBV19 to TRBJ2-7; TRBD1 matches 9 bases. Germline lookup yields CDR1 LNHDA and CDR2 SQIVND (reference sequence). Trimming took 6 bases from V and 3 from J; bases not matched to a gene: 3. The CDR3 contains 13 residues. CDR3 in DNA: TGTGCCAGTAGCGGGACAGGGCTCTACGAGCAGTACTTC. Protein: CASSGTGLYEQYF.

The V and J genes are TRBV7-9 and TRBJ2-7; tentative D call: TRBD1 (6 bases). The ends were cut back, 2 bases at V and 5 bases at J, with 16 bases in the middle. This CDR3 has 15 amino acids. Germline lookup yields CDR1 SEHNR and CDR2 FQNEAQ (reference sequence). DNA of the CDR3: TGTGCCAGCAGCTTACCAGGGGTCGCGTTCGACGAGCAGTACTTC. Protein sequence: CASSLPGVAFDEQYF.

This clone has a handful of counts. The chain uses TRBV12-5 and TRBJ2-7; TRBD1 aligns across 9 bases. Losses at the gene ends were 4 bases for V and 3 bases for J; bases not matched to a gene: 4. CDR1 LGHNT and CDR2 FRNRAP come from the germline V gene. This CDR3 spans 14 amino acids. Here the CDR3 reads CASGSGTGNYEQYF. DNA of the CDR3: TGTGCTAGTGGTTCGGGGACAGGGAACTACGAGCAGTACTTC.

In DNA, the CDR3 is TGTGCCAGCAGCCCTGGTATCCCGAGGTACAATGAGCAGTTCTTC. It translates to CASSPGIPRYNEQFF. J is TRBJ2-1 and V is TRBV5-6; no clear D. Deletions cut 4 bases from V and 4 bases from J, with 15 bases between. Germline assignment: CDR1 SGHDT and CDR2 YYEEEE. The CDR3 covers 15 residues. Full variable domain (remainder filled in from reference TRBV5-6 and TRBJ2-1): DAGVTQSPTHLIKTRGQQVTLRCSPKSGHDTVSWYQQALGQGPQFIFQYYEEEERQRGNFPDRFSGHQFPNYSSELNVNALLLGDSALYLCASSPGIPRYNEQFFGPGTRLTVL.

This clone has just a few counts. The chain joins TRBV5-1 to TRBJ1-1; a possible D gene is TRBD1 (5 bases). This CDR3 has 15 amino acids. The V gene lost 3 bases and the J gene lost 1 base, with 13 bases spanning the gap. Germline V lookup: CDR1 SGHRS, CDR2 YFSETQ. The CDR3 nucleotides are TGCGCCAGCAGCTCGGCGGGACGGGGGAACACTGAAGCTTTCTTT. The encoded protein is CASSSAGRGNTEAFF.

The rearrangement uses TRBV5-6 and TRBJ2-6; D gene uncertain. This CDR3 region has 14 residues. CDR1 is SGHDT and CDR2 is YYEEEE in the germline V gene. V gave up 4 bases and J gave up 1 base, with 6 bases separating them. CDR3 in DNA: TGTGCCAGCAGCACTGCATCTGGGGCCAACGTCCTGACTTTC. This gives the protein CASSTASGANVLTF.

This clone has more than one count but fewer than ten. The V gene is TRBV6-1, the J gene TRBJ1-6; D unresolved. V lost 3 bases to trimming and J lost 7 bases, with 10 bases between them. Germline values: CDR1 MNHNS, CDR2 SASEGT. This CDR3 region has 14 residues. As DNA, the CDR3 is TGTGCCAGCAGTGACAGCCAAGCGAATTCACCCCTCCACTTT. As protein: CASSDSQANSPLHF.